This entry concerns a single TCR beta chain. This entry is derived from a study of blood T cells in healthy people across ages. Then a second PCR, running roughly 7 to 12 cycles, was carried out with a sample-barcoded 5' primer and a J-beta primer mix. Each cDNA molecule carried a tag from a template-switch adaptor that contained 12 random nucleotides. TCRdb analysed the 5' RACE reads with MiXCR anew, one entry per CDR3 protein. The top ten clones hold 20% to 25% of a sample with fewer than 900,000 distinct CDR3 sequences, approximately 43% of them seen once. V lost 5 bases and J lost 5, with 12 bases in between. The CDR3 length is 13 residues. Germline CDR1 reads SEHNR; CDR2 reads FQNEAQ (reference sequence).

The rearrangement uses TRBV7-9 and TRBJ1-1; D not certain. This receptor was obtained from an older woman in good health. The source material was blood. The DNA for the CDR3 is TGTGCCAGCAGCGCCGGTAGTGAGACTGAAGCTTTCTTT. Its protein product is CASSAGSETEAFF.